This T cell receptor (beta chain) was observed in a study of blood T cell repertoires in COVID-19 (dated by TCRdb to 2019 to 2021). Some background on the complete study: The collaborator samples originated in the United States, Italy and Spain and spanned the acute and convalescent phases of COVID-19. The prospective study material was composed of cDNA or gDNA derived from T cells, B-cell-depleted T cells, or PBMCs. Deeply sampled blood TCRbeta repertoires from subjects exposed to, actively infected with, or recovered from COVID-19 were included in the dataset. The repertoires were released in a freely available public database meant as a resource for research on the immune response to SARS-CoV-2. The samples were drawn from the first 160 participants of the ongoing ImmuneRACE study and from 1,254 subjects provided by 6 global collaborators. The sample metadata nearly always contained a de-identified subject ID, COVID-19 status, age in years and sex. Where HLA class I and class II types were available, the types were taken from metadata supplied by the sample provider, not from assay-based typing.

TCRbeta CDR3 regions were amplified from genomic DNA using the immunoSEQ Assay, a bias-controlled multiplex PCR. Per the original workflow: The number of nucleated cells in each sample was estimated from the amplification of reference gene primers within the assay. Sequence reads were collapsed and filtered to measure the absolute abundance of every unique TCRbeta CDR3 rearrangement. For each sample, productive Simpson clonality was calculated as the square root of Simpson's diversity index across productive rearrangements. TCRdb's version of the immuneACCESS table is confined to in-frame rearrangements and falls short of the full clone set. An unresolved V gene accounts for under half of the shortfall where checked; the remainder is of unknown origin. D and trimming come from the DNA, and the V and J calls and clone size come from that table. The sample table contains 200,000 to 250,000 clones; only one count was recorded for roughly 80% of them. The top ten hold around 3.3% of the sample.

What the work shows at the level of the full study, not this receptor alone: How much clinical and demographic metadata was included differed by source and by participant, and the metadata was provided uncurated.

Comments on this clone: Its antigen is unknown. No base qualities exist here, and no much larger clone lies one base off it.

Whole blood was collected in K2EDTA tubes by collaborating institutions according to the institutions' own protocols. For TCRbeta analysis, collaborator samples were shipped as frozen whole blood, as isolated PBMCs, or as DNA extracted from either sample type. Sequencing was carried out using peripheral blood. The clonotype was recovered from a woman between 18 and 29 years old with acute or convalescent COVID-19.

The sequence in DNA is TGTGCCAGCAGGCTCGGTCGATACGAGCAGTACTTC. This sequence encodes CASRLGRYEQYF. The chain was built from TRBV28 and TRBJ2-7; the D segment cannot be called with confidence. The CDR3 numbers 12 residues from cysteine through phenylalanine. The entry retains the CDR3 DNA only, 36 bases that are in frame from base 1. CDR1 MDHEN and CDR2 SYDVKM are derived from the germline V gene. The germline ends are 10 bases apart after V is trimmed by 6 bases and J by 4 bases.